This section outlines one TCR beta chain sequence together with its context. This sample was included in a study of blood T cell repertoires in COVID-19. The wider study: Researchers got acute and convalescent COVID-19 samples from the United States, Italy and Spain. T cells, B-cell-depleted T cells, or PBMCs provided the cDNA or gDNA that served as material.

In the study's own analysis: Cell counts per sample came from amplifying reference gene primers. TCRdb's copy holds only in-frame clones and misses some; the assay was immunoSEQ multiplex PCR. The D gene and trimming were derived from the DNA, and the V and J assignments and clone size from that table. The repertoire has 250,000 to 350,000 clones, roughly 90% of them found once; the top ten carry about 2.3%. This CDR3 is 15 amino acids long. Germline CDR1 reads SEHNR; CDR2 reads FQNEAQ (reference sequence). V dropped 1 base and J dropped 6; count of bases not matched to a gene: 4. The V and J genes are TRBV7-9 and TRBJ2-7, with TRBD2 matching 12 bases. Sequencing was done on a sample of peripheral blood. This TCR was sampled from a man aged 18 to 29 with active or convalescent COVID-19. CDR3 residues: CASSLVGLAGSEQYF. In nucleotides, the CDR3 is TGTGCCAGCAGCTTAGTGGGACTAGCGGGTTCCGAGCAGTACTTC.